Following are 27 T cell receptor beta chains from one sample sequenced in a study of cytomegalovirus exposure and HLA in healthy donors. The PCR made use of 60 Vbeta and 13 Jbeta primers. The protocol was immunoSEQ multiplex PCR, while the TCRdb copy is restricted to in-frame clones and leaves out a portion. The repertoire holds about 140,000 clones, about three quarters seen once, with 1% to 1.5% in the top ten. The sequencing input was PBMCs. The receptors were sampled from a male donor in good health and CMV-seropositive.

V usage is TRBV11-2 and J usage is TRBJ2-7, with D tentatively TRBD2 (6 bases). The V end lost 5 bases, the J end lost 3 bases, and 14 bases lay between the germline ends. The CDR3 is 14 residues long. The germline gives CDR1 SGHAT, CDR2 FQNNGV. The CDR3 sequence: CASSGRAGGYEQYF. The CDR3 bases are TGTGCCAGCAGCGGTCGGGCCGGGGGCTACGAGCAGTACTTC.

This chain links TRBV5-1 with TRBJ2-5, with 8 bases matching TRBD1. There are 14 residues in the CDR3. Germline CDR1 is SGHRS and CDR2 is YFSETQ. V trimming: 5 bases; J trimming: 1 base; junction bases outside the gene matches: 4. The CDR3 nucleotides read TGCGCCAGCAGACTTGGACAGGGCCAAGAGACCCAGTACTTC. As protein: CASRLGQGQETQYF.

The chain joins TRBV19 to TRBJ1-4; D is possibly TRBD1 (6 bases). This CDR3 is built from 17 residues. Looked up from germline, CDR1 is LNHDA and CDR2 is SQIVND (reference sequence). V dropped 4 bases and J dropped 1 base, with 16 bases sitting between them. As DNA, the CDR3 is TGTGCCAGTAGTACGCACAGGGTCCTGAGAACTAATGAAAAACTGTTTTTT. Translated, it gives CASSTHRVLRTNEKLFF.

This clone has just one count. This chain's CDR3 is CASNGGSQPQHF. In DNA form, the CDR3 reads TGTGCCAGCAACGGGGGTTCTCAGCCCCAGCATTTT. The rearrangement links TRBV2 to TRBJ1-5; D is possibly TRBD1 (5 bases). The CDR3 totals 12 residues. Trimming removed 7 bases from V and 6 bases from J, with 10 bases in between. The germline V gene encodes CDR1 SNHLY and CDR2 FYNNEI.

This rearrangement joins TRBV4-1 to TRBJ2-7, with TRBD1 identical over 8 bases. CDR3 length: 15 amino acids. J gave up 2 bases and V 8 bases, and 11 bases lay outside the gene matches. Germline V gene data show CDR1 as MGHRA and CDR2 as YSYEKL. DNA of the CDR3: TGCGCCAGCGGCCCCAGGACAGGGTTGGCCTACGAGCAGTACTTC. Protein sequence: CASGPRTGLAYEQYF.

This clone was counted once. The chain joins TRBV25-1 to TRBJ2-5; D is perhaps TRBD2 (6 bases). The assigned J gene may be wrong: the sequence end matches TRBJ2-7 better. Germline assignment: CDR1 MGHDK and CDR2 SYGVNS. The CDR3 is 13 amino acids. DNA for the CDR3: TGTGCCACCGTCCGCGGGGCGGGCTACGAGCAGTACTTC. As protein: CATVRGAGYEQYF.

CDR3 loop: CASSNIFRRGIPEAFF. CDR3 nucleotide sequence: TGTGCCAGCAGTAACATCTTTCGCAGGGGAATCCCTGAAGCTTTCTTT. J is TRBJ1-1 and V is TRBV7-9, with D possibly TRBD1 on 6 matching bases. Trimming cost V 6 bases and J 6 bases, with 23 bases left between them. Germline values: CDR1 SEHNR, CDR2 FQNEAQ (reference sequence). This CDR3 has 16 amino acids.

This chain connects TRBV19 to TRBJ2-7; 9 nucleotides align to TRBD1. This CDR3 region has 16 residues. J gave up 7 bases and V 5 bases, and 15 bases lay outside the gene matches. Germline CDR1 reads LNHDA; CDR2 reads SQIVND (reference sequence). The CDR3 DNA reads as TGTGCCAGTAGTCCAACCCAGGGACAGGGCATGAGGGAGCAGTACTTC. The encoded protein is CASSPTQGQGMREQYF.

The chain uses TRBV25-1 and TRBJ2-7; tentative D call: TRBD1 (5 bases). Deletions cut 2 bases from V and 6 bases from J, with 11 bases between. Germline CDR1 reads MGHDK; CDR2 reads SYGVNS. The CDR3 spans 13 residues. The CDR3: CASSEGARREQYF. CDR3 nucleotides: TGTGCCAGCAGTGAAGGGGCTCGTCGCGAGCAGTACTTC.

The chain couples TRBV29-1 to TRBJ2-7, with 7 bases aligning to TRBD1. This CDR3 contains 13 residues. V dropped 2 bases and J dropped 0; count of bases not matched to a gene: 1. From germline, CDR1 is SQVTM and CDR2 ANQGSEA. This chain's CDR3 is CSVERDSSYEQYF. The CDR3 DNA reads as TGCAGCGTTGAAAGGGACAGCTCCTACGAGCAGTACTTC.

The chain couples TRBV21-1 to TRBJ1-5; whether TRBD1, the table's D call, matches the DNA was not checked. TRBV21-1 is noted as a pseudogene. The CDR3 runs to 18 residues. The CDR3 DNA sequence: TGTGCCAGCAGCTCACCGGGACAGTATCGTGATAGCAATCAGCCCCAGCATTTT. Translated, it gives CASSSPGQYRDSNQPQHF.

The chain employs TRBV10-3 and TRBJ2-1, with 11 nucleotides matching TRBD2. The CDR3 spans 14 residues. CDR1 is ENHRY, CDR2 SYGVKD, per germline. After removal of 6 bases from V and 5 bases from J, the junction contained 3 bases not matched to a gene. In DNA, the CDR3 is TGTGCCATCAGACTAGCGGGGGAGAACAATGAGCAGTTCTTC. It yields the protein CAIRLAGENNEQFF.

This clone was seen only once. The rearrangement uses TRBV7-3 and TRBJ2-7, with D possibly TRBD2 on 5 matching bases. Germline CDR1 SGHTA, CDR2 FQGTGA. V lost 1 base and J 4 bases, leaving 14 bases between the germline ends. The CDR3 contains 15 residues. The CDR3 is CASSLRPGMEYEQYF. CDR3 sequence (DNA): TGTGCCAGCAGCTTAAGGCCGGGAATGGAATACGAGCAGTACTTC.

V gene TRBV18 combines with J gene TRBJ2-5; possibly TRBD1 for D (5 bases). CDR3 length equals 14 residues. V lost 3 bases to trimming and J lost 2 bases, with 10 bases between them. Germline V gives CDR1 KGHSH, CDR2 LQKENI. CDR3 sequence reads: CASSPRQQQETQYF. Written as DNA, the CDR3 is TGTGCCAGCTCACCTAGACAGCAGCAAGAGACCCAGTACTTC.

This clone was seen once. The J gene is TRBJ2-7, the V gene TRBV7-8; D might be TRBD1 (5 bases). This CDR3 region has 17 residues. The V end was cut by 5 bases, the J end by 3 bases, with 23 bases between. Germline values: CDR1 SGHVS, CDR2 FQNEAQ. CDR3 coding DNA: TGTGCCAGCAGCCGAACCCGCATCGCGTATACAGGCTACGAGCAGTACTTC. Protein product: CASSRTRIAYTGYEQYF.

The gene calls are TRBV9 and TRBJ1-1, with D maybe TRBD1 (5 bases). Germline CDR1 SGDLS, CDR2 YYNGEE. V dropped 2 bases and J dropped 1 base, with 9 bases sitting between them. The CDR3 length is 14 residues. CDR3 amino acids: CASSVSGANTEAFF. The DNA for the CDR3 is TGTGCCAGCAGCGTTAGTGGGGCGAACACTGAAGCTTTCTTT.

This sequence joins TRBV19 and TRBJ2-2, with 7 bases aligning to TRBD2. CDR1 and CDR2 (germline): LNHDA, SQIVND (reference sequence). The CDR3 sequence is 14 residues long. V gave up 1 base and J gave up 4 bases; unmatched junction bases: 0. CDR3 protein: CASSIVAGTGELFF. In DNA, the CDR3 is TGTGCCAGTAGTATAGTAGCGGGCACCGGGGAGCTGTTTTTT.

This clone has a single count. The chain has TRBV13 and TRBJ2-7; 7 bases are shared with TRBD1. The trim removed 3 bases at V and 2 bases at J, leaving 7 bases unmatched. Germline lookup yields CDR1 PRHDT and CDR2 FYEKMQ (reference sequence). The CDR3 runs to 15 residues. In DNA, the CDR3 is TGTGCCAGCAGCTTCCGACAGGGAACAGCCTACGAGCAGTACTTC. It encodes CASSFRQGTAYEQYF.

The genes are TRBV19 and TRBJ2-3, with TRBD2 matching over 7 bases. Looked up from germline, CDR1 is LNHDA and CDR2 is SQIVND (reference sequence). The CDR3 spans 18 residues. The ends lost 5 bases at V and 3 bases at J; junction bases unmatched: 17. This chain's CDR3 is CASSALGEMREWTDTQYF. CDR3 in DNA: TGTGCCAGTAGTGCCCTGGGAGAAATGCGGGAGTGGACAGATACGCAGTATTTT.

The CDR3 spells CASSYTYRKPYEQYF. CDR3 bases: TGTGCCAGCAGTTACACCTACAGGAAACCCTACGAGCAGTACTTC. This chain links TRBV6-5 with TRBJ2-7; TRBD1 is a possible D gene (5 bases). Germline values: CDR1 MNHEY, CDR2 SVGAGI. The CDR3 sequence is 15 residues long. The V end was cut by 2 bases, the J end by 2 bases, with 13 bases between.

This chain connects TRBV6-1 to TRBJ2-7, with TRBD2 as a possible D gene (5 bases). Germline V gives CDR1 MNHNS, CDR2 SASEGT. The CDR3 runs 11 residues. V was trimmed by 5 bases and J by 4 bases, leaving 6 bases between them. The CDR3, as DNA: TGTGCCAGCAGTAGAGGGTACGAGCAGTACTTC. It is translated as CASSRGYEQYF.

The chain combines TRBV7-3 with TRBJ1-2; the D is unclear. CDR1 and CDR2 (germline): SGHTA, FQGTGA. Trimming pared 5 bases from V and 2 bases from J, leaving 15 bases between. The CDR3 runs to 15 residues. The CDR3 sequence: CASSPMRGPNYGYTF. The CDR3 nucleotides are TGTGCCAGCAGCCCCATGAGAGGTCCCAACTATGGCTACACCTTC.

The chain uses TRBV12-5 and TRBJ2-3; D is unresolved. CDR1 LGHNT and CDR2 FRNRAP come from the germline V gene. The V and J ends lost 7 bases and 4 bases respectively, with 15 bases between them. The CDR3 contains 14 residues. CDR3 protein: CASAPTSSSDTQYF. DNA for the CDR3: TGTGCTAGTGCGCCCACGTCGAGTTCAGATACGCAGTATTTT.

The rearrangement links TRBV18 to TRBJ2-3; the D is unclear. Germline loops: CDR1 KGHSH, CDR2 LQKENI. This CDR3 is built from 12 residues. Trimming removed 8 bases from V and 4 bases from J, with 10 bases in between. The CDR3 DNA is TGTGCCAGCAGTCCAGAAGCAGATACGCAGTATTTT. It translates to CASSPEADTQYF. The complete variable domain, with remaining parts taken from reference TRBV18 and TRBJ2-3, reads NAGVMQNPRHLVRRRGQEARLRCSPMKGHSHVYWYRQLPEEGLKFMVYLQKENIIDESGMPKERFSAEFPKEGPSILRIQQVVRGDSAAYFCASSPEADTQYFGPGTRLTVL.

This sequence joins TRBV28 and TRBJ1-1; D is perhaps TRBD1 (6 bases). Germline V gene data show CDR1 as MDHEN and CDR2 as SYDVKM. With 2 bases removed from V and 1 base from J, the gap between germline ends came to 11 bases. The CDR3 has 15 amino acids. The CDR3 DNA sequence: TGTGCCAGCAGTTTAACCCTGGGACAGAACACTGAAGCTTTCTTT. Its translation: CASSLTLGQNTEAFF.

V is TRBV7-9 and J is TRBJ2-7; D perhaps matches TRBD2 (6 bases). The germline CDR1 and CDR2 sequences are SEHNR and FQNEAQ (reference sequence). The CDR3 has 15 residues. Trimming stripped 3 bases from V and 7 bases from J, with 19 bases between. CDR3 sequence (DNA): TGTGCCAGCAGCTTGAGTGGGGACCGGCGGGGAGAGCAGTACTTC. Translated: CASSLSGDRRGEQYF.

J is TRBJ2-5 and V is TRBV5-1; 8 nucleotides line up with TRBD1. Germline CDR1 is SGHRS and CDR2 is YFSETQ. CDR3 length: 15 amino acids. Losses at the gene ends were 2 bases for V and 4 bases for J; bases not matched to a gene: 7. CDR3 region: CASSLDVGQGETQYF. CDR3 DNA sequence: TGCGCCAGCAGCTTAGATGTTGGACAGGGAGAGACCCAGTACTTC.